This TCR beta chain was retrieved from a study of blood T cells in healthy people across ages. Ten milliliters of peripheral blood were drawn from each donor. PCR was performed a second time for about 7 to 11 cycles using a sample-barcoded 5' primer and a J-beta primer mix. TCRdb used MiXCR to reprocess the 5' RACE reads, holding one entry per CDR3 protein. The repertoire holds fewer than 900,000 distinct CDR3 sequences, with around 34% as singletons. Germline CDR1 is DFQATT and CDR2 is SNEGSKA (reference sequence). Trimming took 6 bases from V and 8 from J; bases not matched to a gene: 9. CDR3 length: 13 amino acids.

This TCR was sampled from a man younger than 35 in good health. V and J are TRBV20-1 and TRBJ1-2; 10 bases agree with TRBD1. The sequenced sample was blood. CDR3 DNA sequence: TGCAGTGCCTTAGACGGGACAGGGGACGGCTACACCTTC. Protein: CSALDGTGDGYTF.